What follows are 29 T cell receptor beta chains derived from one specimen sequenced in a study of T cell responses to AZD1222 COVID-19 vaccine (dated by TCRdb to about 2021). The protocol used for the library was the immunoSEQ multiplex PCR assay. TCRdb provides this immuneACCESS table in a form limited to in-frame rearrangements. Some clones are lacking; in checked studies, under half of them reflect an unresolved V gene, and why the rest are absent is not known. In this sample's table one finds about 140,000 clones. About 2.3% of the sample rests with the top ten. The time point label here, explained by the study, means: baseline before first vaccination. Sequencing input: peripheral blood. The source of these receptors is an adult in good health.

The chain joins TRBV7-2 to TRBJ1-4; D is possibly TRBD1 (5 bases). This CDR3 is 14 amino acids long. In germline, CDR1 is SGHTA, CDR2 FQGNSA. V lost 5 bases, J lost 8 bases, and 15 bases lay in between. The CDR3 bases are TGTGCCAGCAGCCCCGGGGCGGCTCGAGAAAAACTGTTTTTT. It yields the protein CASSPGAAREKLFF. Using reference TRBV7-2 and TRBJ1-4 for the parts outside the CDR3, the full variable domain is GAGVSQSPSNKVTEKGKDVELRCDPISGHTALYWYRQSLGQGLEFLIYFQGNSAPDKSGLPSDRFSAERTGGSVSTLTIQRTQQEDSAVYLCASSPGAAREKLFFGSGTQLSVL.

V is TRBV12-3 or TRBV12-4 and J is TRBJ2-1, with D uncertain. Trimming removed 1 base at V and 5 bases at J, with 6 bases between. The CDR3 is made up of 13 amino acids. DNA for the CDR3: TGTGCCAGCAGTTTAGAGCAGGACAATGAGCAGTTCTTC. This translates into CASSLEQDNEQFF.

The chain is built from TRBV7-9 and TRBJ1-2; tentatively, D is TRBD1 (5 bases). V shed 4 bases and J shed 8 bases, with 14 bases lying between them. The CDR3 has 13 amino acids. The germline gives CDR1 SEHNR, CDR2 FQNEAQ (reference sequence). The CDR3 spells CASSSEGSWGYTF. The CDR3 DNA follows: TGTGCCAGCAGCTCCGAGGGGTCCTGGGGCTACACCTTC. Complete variable domain (other parts from reference TRBV7-9 and TRBJ1-2): DTGVSQNPRHKITKRGQNVTFRCDPISEHNRLYWYRQTLGQGPEFLTYFQNEAQLEKSRLLSDRFSAERPKGSFSTLEIQRTEQGDSAMYLCASSSEGSWGYTFGSGTRLTVV.

The genes are TRBV12-3 or TRBV12-4 and TRBJ1-1; no definite D call. V lost 3 bases to trimming and J lost 0 bases, with 5 bases between them. This CDR3 has 13 amino acids. CDR3: CASSFGMNTEAFF. CDR3 nucleotide sequence: TGTGCCAGCAGTTTTGGGATGAACACTGAAGCTTTCTTT.

The rearrangement uses TRBV3-1 (or the pseudogene TRBV3-2) and TRBJ2-2; D is possibly TRBD1 (5 bases). This CDR3 is built from 15 residues. V was pared by 2 bases and J by 4 bases, with 11 bases between. The germline V gene has CDR1 LGHDT and CDR2 YNNKEL (reference sequence). CDR3 sequence (DNA): TGTGCCAGCAGCCAACTTACAGGTTTCACCGGGGAGCTGTTTTTT. This translates into CASSQLTGFTGELFF.

This CDR3 is CASSQDNSRGYNSPLHF. The CDR3 DNA reads TGTGCCAGCAGTCAGGACAACTCAAGGGGTTATAATTCACCCCTCCACTTT. This chain connects TRBV6-6 to TRBJ1-6; D may be TRBD1 (5 bases). The CDR3 contains 17 residues. Looked up from germline, CDR1 is MNHNY and CDR2 is SVGAGI (reference sequence). V shed 5 bases and J shed 4 bases, with 18 bases lying between them.

The chain carries TRBV4-1 and TRBJ2-7, with a tentative D call TRBD1 (6 bases). Germline V lookup: CDR1 MGHRA, CDR2 YSYEKL. V lost 5 bases to trimming and J lost 6 bases, with 20 bases between them. The CDR3 covers 15 residues. In DNA, the CDR3 is TGCGCCAGCAGCGCCATCACAGGGAAAAAAGCCGAGCAGTACTTC. Translated: CASSAITGKKAEQYF.

The rearrangement links TRBV6-4 to TRBJ1-6; 9 nucleotides align to TRBD1. The CDR3 spans 14 residues. The V gene's germline CDR1 is MRHNA and CDR2 SNTAGT. Trimming at V came to 2 bases and at J to 8 bases, leaving 1 base not matched to a gene. CDR3 coding DNA: TGTGCCAGCAGTGACGGGACAGGGTATTCACCCCTCCACTTT. It specifies CASSDGTGYSPLHF.

The J gene is TRBJ1-5, the V gene TRBV7-2; D ambiguous. CDR1 and CDR2 from the germline V gene are SGHTA and FQGNSA. The CDR3 has 12 residues. V lost 4 bases to trimming and J lost 3 bases, with 4 bases between them. The CDR3: CASSYPNQPQHF. The CDR3 coding sequence is TGTGCCAGCAGCTACCCCAATCAGCCCCAGCATTTT.

This chain links TRBV12-5 with TRBJ2-3, with D possibly matching TRBD2 (6 bases). Trimming cost V 2 bases and J 0 bases, with 12 bases left between them. The length of the CDR3 is 16 residues. Germline loops: CDR1 LGHNT, CDR2 FRNRAP. CDR3 DNA sequence: TGTGCTAGTGGTTTGCATCTAGCGACTAGCACAGATACGCAGTATTTT. Encoded protein: CASGLHLATSTDTQYF. Supplemented by reference TRBV12-5 and TRBJ2-3, the full variable domain reads DARVTQTPRHKVTEMGQEVTMRCQPILGHNTVFWYRQTMMQGLELLAYFRNRAPLDDSGMPKDRFSAEMPDATLATLKIQPSEPRDSAVYFCASGLHLATSTDTQYFGPGTRLTVL.

This sequence joins TRBV25-1 and TRBJ2-7; 11 bases match TRBD1. J gave up 6 bases and V 3 bases, and 1 base lay outside the gene matches. The CDR3 consists of 13 residues. CDR1 is MGHDK and CDR2 is SYGVNS in the germline V gene. The CDR3 bases are TGTGCCAGCAGTGAGGGACAGGGGGGCGAGCAGTACTTC. Protein sequence: CASSEGQGGEQYF.

The chain has TRBV9 and TRBJ2-1; 9 nucleotides agree with TRBD2. The CDR3 consists of 14 residues. Germline V lookup: CDR1 SGDLS, CDR2 YYNGEE. V shed 1 base, J shed 9 bases, and the junction held 5 bases outside the gene matches. The CDR3 nucleotides read TGTGCCAGCAGCGTACAGCGGGGGGTCGGTGAGCAGTTCTTC. Its protein product is CASSVQRGVGEQFF.

V gene TRBV12-5 combines with J gene TRBJ1-1; no firm D call. The CDR3 has 12 residues. Germline V gene sequence: CDR1 LGHNT, CDR2 FRNRAP. With 5 bases removed from V and 1 base from J, the gap between germline ends came to 5 bases. The CDR3 is CASGVENTEAFF. CDR3 in DNA: TGTGCTAGTGGTGTCGAGAACACTGAAGCTTTCTTT.

The chain uses TRBV5-1 and TRBJ1-2; no clear D gene. CDR1 is SGHRS, CDR2 YFSETQ, per germline. This CDR3 is 15 amino acids long. V lost 4 bases, J lost 2 bases, and 15 bases lay in between. As DNA, the CDR3 is TGCGCCAGCAGCCAACCGGGTCAAGTAAACTATGGCTACACCTTC. This translates into CASSQPGQVNYGYTF. The whole variable domain, filled in from reference TRBV5-1 and TRBJ1-2, reads KAGVTQTPRYLIKTRGQQVTLSCSPISGHRSVSWYQQTPGQGLQFLFEYFSETQRNKGNFPGRFSGRQFSNSRSEMNVSTLELGDSALYLCASSQPGQVNYGYTFGSGTRLTVV.

This chain uses TRBV3-1 (or the pseudogene TRBV3-2) with TRBJ2-1; D possibly corresponds to TRBD1 (5 bases). This CDR3 has 18 residues. Per germline, CDR1 LGHDT and CDR2 YNNKEL (reference sequence). V lost 3 bases to trimming and J lost 3 bases, with 21 bases between them. The DNA of the CDR3 is TGTGCCAGCAGCCAGTCCTTACCACAGGAGATTAACTACAATGAGCAGTTCTTC. It codes for CASSQSLPQEINYNEQFF.

The V and J genes are TRBV5-4 and TRBJ2-1, with TRBD1 identical over 10 bases. After removal of 4 bases from V and 9 bases from J, the junction contained 7 bases not matched to a gene. Germline V lookup: CDR1 SGHNT, CDR2 YYREEE (reference sequence). This CDR3 has 14 residues. CDR3 region: CASSNRDRGTEQFF. The CDR3 region has the DNA TGTGCCAGCAGCAACCGGGACAGGGGCACTGAGCAGTTCTTC. Variable domain in full (rest from reference TRBV5-4 and TRBJ2-1): ETGVTQSPTHLIKTRGQQVTLRCSSQSGHNTVSWYQQALGQGPQFIFQYYREEENGRGNFPPRFSGLQFPNYSSELNVNALELDDSALYLCASSNRDRGTEQFFGPGTRLTVL.

The chain carries TRBV2 and TRBJ2-7, with 11 positions matching TRBD2. The CDR3 sequence is 14 residues long. V lost 4 bases to trimming and J lost 6 bases; unmatched junction nucleotides: 5. Germline values: CDR1 SNHLY, CDR2 FYNNEI. CDR3 nucleotides: TGTGCCAGCAGTGTACTAGCGGGGGTTGTCGAGCAGTACTTC. Encoded protein: CASSVLAGVVEQYF.

This sequence joins TRBV5-1 and TRBJ2-2, with a possible D match to TRBD1 (6 bases). The CDR3 length is 15 residues. V lost 3 bases and J lost 2, with 11 bases in between. The germline V gene encodes CDR1 SGHRS and CDR2 YFSETQ. The CDR3 region is CASSSGQPNTGELFF. The CDR3 bases are TGCGCCAGCAGCTCCGGACAGCCTAACACCGGGGAGCTGTTTTTT.

The chain carries TRBV7-2 and TRBJ1-5, with D unclear. Deletions cut 6 bases from V and 3 bases from J, with 12 bases between. CDR1 and CDR2 (germline): SGHTA, FQGNSA. The CDR3 runs to 14 residues. The CDR3 DNA reads TGTGCCAGCAGTCCCCGGGTTTCCAATCAGCCCCAGCATTTT. Translated, it gives CASSPRVSNQPQHF.

This chain uses TRBV5-1 with TRBJ2-5; D not certain. The CDR3 is 16 amino acids. V was pared by 0 bases and J by 5 bases, with 17 bases between. Germline V gene sequence: CDR1 SGHRS, CDR2 YFSETQ. The CDR3 sequence: CASSLGTPRVWETQYF. The CDR3 DNA reads TGCGCCAGCAGCTTGGGGACGCCCAGAGTATGGGAGACCCAGTACTTC.

The rearrangement links TRBV5-4 to TRBJ2-5; 7 bases are a match to TRBD1. V lost 2 bases, J lost 5 bases, and 12 bases stayed unmatched. The CDR3 covers 16 residues. Looked up from germline, CDR1 is SGHNT and CDR2 is YYREEE (reference sequence). The CDR3 protein is CASSFPTGAPRETQYF. The CDR3 nucleotides are TGTGCCAGCAGCTTTCCTACAGGGGCGCCCCGGGAGACCCAGTACTTC.

CDR3 protein: CASSLDRGTTGELFF. The CDR3 nucleotides are TGCGCCAGCAGCTTGGACAGGGGGACCACCGGGGAGCTGTTTTTT. This chain uses TRBV5-1 with TRBJ2-2; 8 nucleotides line up with TRBD1. The CDR3 extends over 15 amino acids. Losses at the gene ends were 0 bases for V and 4 bases for J; bases not matched to a gene: 2. The V gene's germline CDR1 is SGHRS and CDR2 YFSETQ.

The J gene is TRBJ2-7, the V gene TRBV7-2; a possible D gene is TRBD1 (6 bases). This CDR3 is 15 amino acids long. Germline V gives CDR1 SGHTA, CDR2 FQGNSA. Deletions cut 3 bases from V and 4 bases from J, with 16 bases between. The CDR3 loop reads CASSFQDGTGYEQYF. The CDR3 DNA follows: TGTGCCAGCAGCTTTCAGGATGGTACAGGGTACGAGCAGTACTTC.

DNA of the CDR3: TGTGCCAGCTCTCAAGATCTAGCCAAAAACATTCAGTACTTC. It specifies CASSQDLAKNIQYF. The chain couples TRBV18 to TRBJ2-4, with D unresolved. The CDR3 spans 14 residues. CDR1 is KGHSH, CDR2 LQKENI, per germline. Between the trimmed V and J ends, which lost 6 bases and 0 bases, there was a span of 9 bases.

The gene calls are TRBV28 and TRBJ1-2; weak D call: TRBD1 (5 bases). From germline, CDR1 is MDHEN and CDR2 SYDVKM. V gave up 3 bases and J gave up 5 bases, with 16 bases separating them. The length of the CDR3 is 15 residues. The CDR3 loop is CASSFQGNVGYGYTF. The CDR3 nucleotides are TGTGCCAGCAGTTTTCAGGGAAATGTTGGGTATGGCTACACCTTC.

The chain couples TRBV5-4 to TRBJ2-7; D may correspond to TRBD1 or TRBD2 (6 bases each). Germline CDR1 is SGHNT and CDR2 is YYREEE (reference sequence). CDR3 length: 14 amino acids. V dropped 1 base and J dropped 1 base, with 9 bases sitting between them. The CDR3 region is CASSLRGDSYEQYF. The CDR3 nucleotides read TGTGCCAGCAGCTTGAGGGGGGATTCCTACGAGCAGTACTTC.

CDR3 sequence (DNA): TGCGCCAGCAGTGATCCGGGACAGGCTCGGGACGAGCAGTACTTC. Protein sequence: CASSDPGQARDEQYF. The chain has TRBV10-1 and TRBJ2-7, with 8 bases identical to TRBD1. Germline CDR1 WNHNN, CDR2 SYGVQD (reference sequence). After removal of 3 bases from V and 5 bases from J, the junction contained 9 bases not matched to a gene. This CDR3 region has 15 residues.

The chain is built from TRBV28 and TRBJ2-7; D gene uncertain. CDR1 is MDHEN and CDR2 is SYDVKM in the germline V gene. The CDR3 sequence is 15 residues long. Trimming stripped 5 bases from V and 5 bases from J, with 19 bases between. The CDR3 region has the DNA TGTGCCAGCAGTAAAGGACCTTCGCTTCGGGACGAGCAGTACTTC. It specifies CASSKGPSLRDEQYF.

The rearrangement joins TRBV7-9 to TRBJ1-2; 7 nucleotides align to TRBD1. V was clipped by 5 bases and J by 0 bases; unmatched bases: 9. The CDR3 is 16 residues long. Per germline, CDR1 SEHNR and CDR2 FQNEAQ (reference sequence). The CDR3 protein is CASSPPGQGANYGYTF. The CDR3 DNA follows: TGTGCCAGCAGCCCTCCCGGGCAGGGGGCTAACTATGGCTACACCTTC.